Detailed here is one T cell receptor (beta chain). These data are taken from a study of blood T cell repertoires in COVID-19. Overall study: PBMCs, B-cell-depleted T cells, or T cells provided the cDNA or gDNA that made up the material.

All recovered Cohort 3 donors got two negative PCRs, got clearance, or saw symptom resolution. Trimming cost V 0 bases and J 5 bases, with 16 bases left between them. CDR1 is MNHEY and CDR2 is SVGAGI in the germline V gene. This CDR3 is 16 amino acids long. Under the authors' procedure: Amplification from reference gene primers served as the basis for estimated nucleated cell counts. The assay was immunoSEQ multiplex PCR, and TCRdb's table has in-frame clones only and misses some. Clonal size and the V and J genes are those of that table, whereas D and trimming came from the DNA. The sample yields roughly 150,000 clones, approximately 79% seen once.

The receptor was derived from a man aged 50 to 59 who had recovered from COVID-19. The V call is TRBV6-5, the J call TRBJ1-2; D perhaps matches TRBD1 (6 bases). Sequenced: PBMCs or T cells enriched from blood (not recorded which). CDR3 DNA: TGTGCCAGCAGTTACTCTGGGACACCAATGGGATATGGCTACACCTTC. This codes for CASSYSGTPMGYGYTF.